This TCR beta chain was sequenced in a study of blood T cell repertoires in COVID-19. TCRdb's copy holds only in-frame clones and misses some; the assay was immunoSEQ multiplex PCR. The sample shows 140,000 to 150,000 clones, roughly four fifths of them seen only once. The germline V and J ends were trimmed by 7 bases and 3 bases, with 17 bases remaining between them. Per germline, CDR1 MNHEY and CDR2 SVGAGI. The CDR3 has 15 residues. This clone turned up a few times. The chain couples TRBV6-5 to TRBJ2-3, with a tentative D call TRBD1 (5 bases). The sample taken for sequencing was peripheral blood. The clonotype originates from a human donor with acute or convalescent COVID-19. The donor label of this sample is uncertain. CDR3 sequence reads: CASTSPGKGTDTQYF. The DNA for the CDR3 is TGTGCCAGCACGTCCCCAGGGAAAGGGACAGATACGCAGTATTTT.